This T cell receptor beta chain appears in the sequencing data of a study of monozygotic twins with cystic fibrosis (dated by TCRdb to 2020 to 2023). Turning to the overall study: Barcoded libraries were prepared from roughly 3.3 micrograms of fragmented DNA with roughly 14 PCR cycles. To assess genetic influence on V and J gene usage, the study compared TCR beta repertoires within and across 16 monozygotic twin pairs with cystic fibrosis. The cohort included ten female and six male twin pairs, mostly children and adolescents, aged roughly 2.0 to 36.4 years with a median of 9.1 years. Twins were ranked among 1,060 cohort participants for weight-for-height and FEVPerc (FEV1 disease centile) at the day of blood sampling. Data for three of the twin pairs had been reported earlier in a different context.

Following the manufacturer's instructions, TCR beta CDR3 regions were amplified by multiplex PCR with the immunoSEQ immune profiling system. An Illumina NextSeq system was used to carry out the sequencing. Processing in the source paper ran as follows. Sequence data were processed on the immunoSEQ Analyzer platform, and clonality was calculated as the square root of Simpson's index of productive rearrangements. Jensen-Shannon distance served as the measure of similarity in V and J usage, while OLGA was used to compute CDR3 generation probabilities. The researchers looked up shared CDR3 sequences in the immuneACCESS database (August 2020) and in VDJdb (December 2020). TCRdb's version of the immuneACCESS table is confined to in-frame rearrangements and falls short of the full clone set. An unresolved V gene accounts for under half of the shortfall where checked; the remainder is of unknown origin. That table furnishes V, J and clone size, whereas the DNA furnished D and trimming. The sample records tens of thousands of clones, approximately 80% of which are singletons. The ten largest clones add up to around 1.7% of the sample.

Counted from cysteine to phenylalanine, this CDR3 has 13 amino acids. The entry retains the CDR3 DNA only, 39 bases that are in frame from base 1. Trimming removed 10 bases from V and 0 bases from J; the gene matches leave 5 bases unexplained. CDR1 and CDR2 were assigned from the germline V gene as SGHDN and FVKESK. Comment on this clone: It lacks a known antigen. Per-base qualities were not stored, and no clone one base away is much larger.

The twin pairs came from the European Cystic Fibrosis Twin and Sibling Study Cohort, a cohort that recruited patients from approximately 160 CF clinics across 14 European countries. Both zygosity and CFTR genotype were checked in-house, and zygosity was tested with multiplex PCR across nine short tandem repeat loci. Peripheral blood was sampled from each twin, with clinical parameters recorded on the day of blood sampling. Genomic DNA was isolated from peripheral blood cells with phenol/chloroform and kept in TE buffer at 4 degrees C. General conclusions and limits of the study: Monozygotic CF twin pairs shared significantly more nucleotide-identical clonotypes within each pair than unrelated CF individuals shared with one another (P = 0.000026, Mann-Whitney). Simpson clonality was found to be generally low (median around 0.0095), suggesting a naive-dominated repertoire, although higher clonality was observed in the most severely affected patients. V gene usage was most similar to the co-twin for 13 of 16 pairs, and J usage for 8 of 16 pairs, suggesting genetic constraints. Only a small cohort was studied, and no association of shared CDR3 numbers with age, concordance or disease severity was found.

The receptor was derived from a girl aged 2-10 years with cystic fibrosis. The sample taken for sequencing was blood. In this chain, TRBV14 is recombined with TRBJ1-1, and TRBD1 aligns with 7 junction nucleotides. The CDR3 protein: CATSQGLNTEAFF. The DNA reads TGTGCCACCTCACAGGGGTTGAACACTGAAGCTTTCTTT.